This is a list of T cell receptor beta chains from one sample in a study of T cells in Graves' hyperthyroidism and ophthalmopathy. MiXCR, applied by TCRdb to the multiplex PCR reads, yields one record per CDR3 protein. The sample includes 730,000 or so distinct CDR3 sequences, 15% to 20% of them seen just once. The sample taken for sequencing was blood. These receptors all come from a woman aged 45 to 65 with Graves' hyperthyroidism that later progressed to Graves' ophthalmopathy. Both conserved end residues are part of each CDR3. The order of the fields is J gene, D gene, V gene, CDR3 length, clone size, CDR3 protein, CDR3 DNA. D genes are given only for firm matches. Where a row states a size, it is once, few, many or the class of an expanded clone; other rows omit it.

j_call: TRBJ2-7; d_call: TRBD2; v_call: TRBV6-1; cdr3_length: 15; clone_size: few; cdr3_aa: CASTEAGGNSYEQYF; cdr3_nt: TGTGCCAGCACCGAAGCGGGGGGAAACTCCTACGAGCAGTACTTC
j_call: TRBJ1-2; d_call: NA; v_call: TRBV7-2; cdr3_length: 14; clone_size: NA; cdr3_aa: CASSLGVLWYGYTF; cdr3_nt: TGTGCCAGCAGCTTAGGGGTTCTGTGGTATGGCTACACCTTC
j_call: TRBJ1-5; d_call: NA; v_call: TRBV27; cdr3_length: 16; clone_size: NA; cdr3_aa: CASSTMGPFSNQPQHF; cdr3_nt: TGTGCCAGCAGTACCATGGGACCTTTTAGCAATCAGCCCCAGCATTTT
j_call: TRBJ1-1; d_call: NA; v_call: TRBV6-1; cdr3_length: 11; clone_size: NA; cdr3_aa: CAMVQNTEAFF; cdr3_nt: TGTGCCATGGTACAGAACACTGAAGCTTTCTTT
j_call: TRBJ2-2; d_call: TRBD2; v_call: TRBV20-1; cdr3_length: 15; clone_size: many; cdr3_aa: CSAPSGGINTGELFF; cdr3_nt: TGCAGTGCCCCTAGCGGGGGGATAAACACCGGGGAGCTGTTTTTT
j_call: TRBJ2-7; d_call: NA; v_call: TRBV15; cdr3_length: 13; clone_size: few; cdr3_aa: CATSRRASYEQYF; cdr3_nt: TGTGCCACCAGCAGGCGAGCCTCCTACGAGCAGTACTTC
j_call: TRBJ1-4; d_call: NA; v_call: TRBV7-9; cdr3_length: 12; clone_size: many; cdr3_aa: CASSLGQEKLFF; cdr3_nt: TGTGCCAGCAGCTTAGGACAGGAAAAACTGTTTTTT
j_call: TRBJ2-5; d_call: NA; v_call: TRBV7-2; cdr3_length: 14; clone_size: many; cdr3_aa: CASSLGPGGETQYF; cdr3_nt: TGTGCCAGCAGCTTGGGACCCGGAGGGGAGACCCAGTACTTC
j_call: TRBJ2-3; d_call: NA; v_call: TRBV10-1; cdr3_length: 16; clone_size: many; cdr3_aa: CASSGQTARESDTQYF; cdr3_nt: TGCGCCAGCAGTGGACAGACAGCCCGAGAGTCAGATACGCAGTATTTT
j_call: TRBJ1-2; d_call: TRBD1; v_call: TRBV5-1; cdr3_length: 16; clone_size: NA; cdr3_aa: CASSFGTGGSYYGYTF; cdr3_nt: TGCGCCAGCAGCTTCGGAACAGGGGGCTCTTACTATGGCTACACCTTC
j_call: TRBJ1-4; d_call: NA; v_call: TRBV2; cdr3_length: 14; clone_size: many; cdr3_aa: CASSAGYQPEKLFF; cdr3_nt: TGTGCCAGCAGTGCCGGGTATCAGCCGGAAAAACTGTTTTTT
j_call: TRBJ2-5; d_call: NA; v_call: TRBV11-1; cdr3_length: 13; clone_size: NA; cdr3_aa: CASSIYGEETQYF; cdr3_nt: TGTGCCAGCAGTATTTATGGGGAAGAGACCCAGTACTTC
j_call: TRBJ2-7; d_call: NA; v_call: TRBV20-1; cdr3_length: 15; clone_size: NA; cdr3_aa: CSARDPGRGGYEQYF; cdr3_nt: TGCAGTGCTAGAGATCCGGGCAGGGGAGGCTACGAGCAGTACTTC
j_call: TRBJ1-5; d_call: NA; v_call: TRBV4-1; cdr3_length: 14; clone_size: NA; cdr3_aa: CASSQTGVDQPQHF; cdr3_nt: TGCGCCAGCAGCCAAACAGGAGTGGATCAGCCCCAGCATTTT
j_call: TRBJ2-3; d_call: NA; v_call: TRBV2; cdr3_length: 16; clone_size: few; cdr3_aa: CASSDLRGGGVDTQYF; cdr3_nt: TGTGCCAGCAGCGACCTCAGAGGGGGGGGTGTGGATACGCAGTATTTT
j_call: TRBJ2-7; d_call: NA; v_call: TRBV2; cdr3_length: 14; clone_size: few; cdr3_aa: CASARGGGSYEQYF; cdr3_nt: TGTGCCAGCGCGCGCGGGGGCGGGAGCTACGAGCAGTACTTC
j_call: TRBJ2-5; d_call: NA; v_call: TRBV29-1; cdr3_length: 12; clone_size: NA; cdr3_aa: CSVVPGFETQYF; cdr3_nt: TGCAGCGTTGTCCCAGGATTTGAGACCCAGTACTTC
j_call: TRBJ1-4; d_call: TRBD1; v_call: TRBV7-9; cdr3_length: 16; clone_size: many; cdr3_aa: CASRKDRGATNEKLFF; cdr3_nt: TGTGCCAGCAGGAAGGACAGGGGGGCAACTAATGAAAAACTGTTTTTT
j_call: TRBJ2-3; d_call: NA; v_call: TRBV30; cdr3_length: 13; clone_size: many; cdr3_aa: CAWSDRMGDTQYF; cdr3_nt: TGTGCCTGGAGTGACAGGATGGGCGATACGCAGTATTTT
j_call: TRBJ2-3; d_call: NA; v_call: TRBV20-1; cdr3_length: 15; clone_size: few; cdr3_aa: CSARLEPMGTDTQYF; cdr3_nt: TGCAGTGCTAGATTGGAGCCTATGGGTACAGATACGCAGTATTTT
j_call: TRBJ2-3; d_call: NA; v_call: TRBV3-1; cdr3_length: 14; clone_size: many; cdr3_aa: CASSPVESTDTQYF; cdr3_nt: TGTGCCAGCAGCCCAGTAGAGTCCACAGATACGCAGTATTTT
j_call: TRBJ1-1; d_call: TRBD1; v_call: TRBV9; cdr3_length: 15; clone_size: few; cdr3_aa: CASSADRDRDAEAFF; cdr3_nt: TGTGCCAGCAGCGCCGACCGGGACAGGGACGCTGAAGCTTTCTTT
j_call: TRBJ2-2; d_call: TRBD1; v_call: TRBV12-3/TRBV12-4; cdr3_length: 17; clone_size: many; cdr3_aa: CASNLGYRGANTGELFF; cdr3_nt: TGTGCCAGCAATTTAGGCTACAGGGGCGCGAACACCGGGGAGCTGTTTTTT
j_call: TRBJ1-1; d_call: NA; v_call: TRBV4-1; cdr3_length: 15; clone_size: NA; cdr3_aa: CASSLPGGLDTEAFF; cdr3_nt: TGCGCCAGCAGCCTCCCCGGGGGTTTGGACACTGAAGCTTTCTTT
j_call: TRBJ2-1; d_call: NA; v_call: TRBV7-3; cdr3_length: 18; clone_size: NA; cdr3_aa: CASSPTLRESVGYNEQFF; cdr3_nt: TGTGCCAGCAGCCCGACGTTGAGGGAATCCGTCGGGTACAATGAGCAGTTCTTC
j_call: TRBJ2-1; d_call: TRBD2; v_call: TRBV5-4; cdr3_length: 20; clone_size: few; cdr3_aa: CASSPRLGTSGGTLHNEQFF; cdr3_nt: TGTGCCAGCAGCCCCCGCCTCGGGACTAGCGGGGGGACCCTACACAATGAGCAGTTCTTC
j_call: TRBJ2-5; d_call: TRBD1; v_call: TRBV2; cdr3_length: 15; clone_size: many; cdr3_aa: CASSDRTGFLETQYF; cdr3_nt: TGTGCCAGCAGTGATCGGACAGGGTTCCTGGAGACCCAGTACTTC
j_call: TRBJ2-1; d_call: NA; v_call: TRBV6-2/TRBV6-3; cdr3_length: 16; clone_size: few; cdr3_aa: CASSYSGGEIEGEQFF; cdr3_nt: TGTGCCAGCAGTTACTCGGGGGGCGAAATAGAGGGTGAGCAGTTCTTC
j_call: TRBJ2-1; d_call: NA; v_call: TRBV20-1; cdr3_length: 13; clone_size: many; cdr3_aa: CSARVANYNEQFF; cdr3_nt: TGCAGTGCTAGAGTGGCCAACTACAATGAGCAGTTCTTC
j_call: TRBJ1-1; d_call: NA; v_call: TRBV24-1; cdr3_length: 13; clone_size: few; cdr3_aa: CATSVTGYTEAFF; cdr3_nt: TGTGCCACCAGTGTGACGGGATACACTGAAGCTTTCTTT
j_call: TRBJ1-2; d_call: TRBD1; v_call: TRBV25-1; cdr3_length: 14; clone_size: NA; cdr3_aa: CASSMGQGARGYTF; cdr3_nt: TGTGCCAGCAGCATGGGACAGGGGGCGCGAGGCTACACCTTC
j_call: TRBJ2-7; d_call: NA; v_call: TRBV7-2; cdr3_length: 15; clone_size: NA; cdr3_aa: CASSFQTGFTYEQYF; cdr3_nt: TGTGCCAGCAGCTTCCAGACAGGTTTTACCTACGAGCAGTACTTC
j_call: TRBJ1-1; d_call: NA; v_call: TRBV11-2; cdr3_length: 14; clone_size: many; cdr3_aa: CASSLGRQHTEAFF; cdr3_nt: TGTGCCAGCAGCTTGGGCCGACAGCACACTGAAGCTTTCTTT
j_call: TRBJ2-7; d_call: TRBD2; v_call: TRBV29-1; cdr3_length: 13; clone_size: NA; cdr3_aa: CSAVASGGYEQYF; cdr3_nt: TGCAGCGCTGTGGCTAGCGGGGGCTACGAGCAGTACTTC
j_call: TRBJ2-7; d_call: TRBD2; v_call: TRBV7-3; cdr3_length: 13; clone_size: many; cdr3_aa: CASSLHAGVEQYF; cdr3_nt: TGTGCCAGCAGCTTACATGCGGGGGTCGAGCAGTACTTC
j_call: TRBJ1-2; d_call: NA; v_call: TRBV20-1; cdr3_length: 12; clone_size: NA; cdr3_aa: CSARDFPAGYTF; cdr3_nt: TGCAGTGCTCGGGACTTCCCCGCGGGCTACACCTTC
j_call: TRBJ2-7; d_call: NA; v_call: TRBV7-6; cdr3_length: 14; clone_size: many; cdr3_aa: CASSLSDRDYEQYF; cdr3_nt: TGTGCCAGCAGCCTATCGGACAGAGACTACGAGCAGTACTTC
j_call: TRBJ1-1; d_call: NA; v_call: TRBV7-9; cdr3_length: 16; clone_size: many; cdr3_aa: CASTNLDREPNTEAFF; cdr3_nt: TGTGCCAGCACCAACTTAGATCGGGAACCGAACACTGAAGCTTTCTTT
j_call: TRBJ1-4; d_call: TRBD1; v_call: TRBV29-1; cdr3_length: 15; clone_size: NA; cdr3_aa: CSVELGQGTYEKLFF; cdr3_nt: TGCAGCGTTGAGCTCGGACAGGGGACGTATGAAAAACTGTTTTTT
j_call: TRBJ1-5; d_call: NA; v_call: TRBV12-3/TRBV12-4; cdr3_length: 12; clone_size: many; cdr3_aa: CASKYSNQPQHF; cdr3_nt: TGTGCCAGCAAGTATAGCAATCAGCCCCAGCATTTT
j_call: TRBJ1-2; d_call: NA; v_call: TRBV12-3/TRBV12-4; cdr3_length: 14; clone_size: many; cdr3_aa: CASSLARVDYGYTF; cdr3_nt: TGTGCCAGCAGTTTAGCACGGGTGGACTATGGCTACACCTTC
j_call: TRBJ1-1; d_call: NA; v_call: TRBV6-1; cdr3_length: 16; clone_size: many; cdr3_aa: CASLDPGAVMNTEAFF; cdr3_nt: TGTGCCAGCCTCGACCCCGGGGCAGTCATGAACACTGAAGCTTTCTTT